This TCR beta chain was sequenced during a study of blood T cell repertoires in COVID-19. Study details: Whether acute or convalescent, the COVID-19 samples came from the United States, Italy and Spain.

This CDR3 is 15 amino acids long. V gave up 6 bases and J gave up 3 bases, with 18 bases separating them. CDR1 MDHEN and CDR2 SYDVKM come from the germline V gene. The protocol was immunoSEQ multiplex PCR, while the TCRdb copy is restricted to in-frame clones and leaves out a portion. The sample has more than 85,000 clones, more than 65% seen once; the top ten hold approximately 25%. The source is a man aged 55 to 70 with acute or convalescent COVID-19. The sequenced sample was peripheral blood. The V and J genes are TRBV28 and TRBJ2-7, with a possible D match to TRBD2 (6 bases). CDR3 bases: TGTGCCAGCAGACTTCCTAGCGTCGGGGGCTACGAGCAGTACTTC. Amino acid sequence: CASRLPSVGGYEQYF.